The 2 T cell receptor beta chains below were found in one sample sequenced in a study of blood T cell repertoires in COVID-19. The table came from immunoSEQ multiplex PCR; TCRdb's copy has only in-frame clones and leaves some out. This table holds under 300,000 clones, less than 90% found once. Material: peripheral blood. These receptor sequences come from a woman in her 70s with COVID-19, enrolled during active disease.

The chain links TRBV27 to TRBJ2-1; 12 bases agree with TRBD2. CDR3 length: 15 residues. J gave up 4 bases and V 4 bases, and 2 bases lay outside the gene matches. Germline V lookup: CDR1 MNHEY, CDR2 SMNVEV (reference sequence). The CDR3 spells CASSSSGGGYNEQFF. Written as DNA, the CDR3 is TGTGCCAGCAGTTCTAGCGGGGGGGGTTACAATGAGCAGTTCTTC.

The chain joins TRBV9 to TRBJ1-1; D perhaps matches TRBD1 (6 bases). CDR3 length equals 16 residues. Trimming removed 3 bases at V and 3 bases at J, with 18 bases between. CDR1 and CDR2 from the germline V gene are SGDLS and YYNGEE. CDR3 nucleotides: TGTGCCAGCAGCGGACCGAATACAGGGACGTACACTGAAGCTTTCTTT. This translates into CASSGPNTGTYTEAFF.